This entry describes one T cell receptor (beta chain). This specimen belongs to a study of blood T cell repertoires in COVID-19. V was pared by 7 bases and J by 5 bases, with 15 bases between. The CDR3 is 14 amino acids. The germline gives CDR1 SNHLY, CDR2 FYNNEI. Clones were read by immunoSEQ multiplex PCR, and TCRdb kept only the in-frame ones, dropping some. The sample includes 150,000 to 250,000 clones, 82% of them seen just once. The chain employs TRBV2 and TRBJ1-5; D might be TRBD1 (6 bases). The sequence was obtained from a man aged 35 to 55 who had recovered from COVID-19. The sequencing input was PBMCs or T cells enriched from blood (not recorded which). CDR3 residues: CASNPQGFDQPQHF. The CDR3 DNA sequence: TGTGCCAGCAATCCACAGGGTTTTGATCAGCCCCAGCATTTT.